The entry below describes one TCR beta chain. No antigen is known for it. The CDR3 contains 15 residues. The germline V and J ends were trimmed by 6 bases and 2 bases, with 14 bases remaining between them. CDR1 and CDR2 (germline): MNHEY, SMNVEV (reference sequence). These data come from a study of STAT5B mutations in CD4+ large granular lymphocyte leukemia. Repertoires were generated with immunoSEQ multiplex PCR, while TCRdb's copy carries only in-frame clones and drops some. The repertoire holds about 33,000 clones, with roughly four fifths as singletons. Study-wide points: Top patient clones used TRBV06 genes more often: 8/27 versus 2/35 in controls. Main leukemic clonotypes were patient-specific, but 20% to 25% appeared at low frequency elsewhere.

The chain is built from TRBV27 and TRBJ1-5, with TRBD1 as a possible D gene (6 bases). The TCR sequence derives from a human donor in good health. What was sequenced was CD4+ T cells from blood buffy coats. CDR3 in amino acids: CASRYQGMGNQPQHF. For the CDR3, the DNA is TGTGCCAGCAGGTATCAGGGGATGGGCAATCAGCCCCAGCATTTT.